This T cell receptor beta chain was identified during a study of Ad26.COV2.S vaccination and SARS-CoV-2 variants. The length of the CDR3 is 14 residues. The trim removed 2 bases at V and 5 bases at J, leaving 4 bases unmatched. The germline CDR1 and CDR2 sequences are SGHRS and YFSETQ. Assay: immunoSEQ multiplex PCR; the TCRdb copy retains only in-frame clones and omits some. The data contain around 170,000 clones, around 90% of them singletons. Regarding the study as a whole: Vaccinated individuals (as opposed to placebo recipients) had higher spike-specific TCR breadth. Post-vaccination breadth of spike-specific CD8+ and CD4+ T cell responses was reportedly substantial. An underestimation of total T cell responses may have resulted from the TCR breadth and depth analyses.

A word on this clone: Its antigen is not known.

Here the sequenced sample was peripheral blood, taken after recovery from COVID-19. The V and J genes are TRBV5-1 and TRBJ2-3, with 8 bases matching TRBD2. The clonotype comes from a human donor who had recovered from COVID-19. CDR3 protein: CASSLAGVGDTQYF. CDR3 nucleotides: TGCGCCAGCAGCTTAGCGGGAGTTGGAGATACGCAGTATTTT. Variable domain in full (rest from reference TRBV5-1 and TRBJ2-3): KAGVTQTPRYLIKTRGQQVTLSCSPISGHRSVSWYQQTPGQGLQFLFEYFSETQRNKGNFPGRFSGRQFSNSRSEMNVSTLELGDSALYLCASSLAGVGDTQYFGPGTRLTVL.